What follows are 6 T cell receptor beta chains derived from one specimen sequenced in a study of cytomegalovirus exposure and HLA in healthy donors. Primers: 60 Vbeta forward and 13 Jbeta reverse. The data were produced by immunoSEQ multiplex PCR, yet TCRdb's version contains in-frame clones alone and is incomplete. The table records 80,000 to 95,000 clones, just under 85% of them present only once. Sequenced material: PBMCs. These receptors all come from a woman younger than 30 in good health and CMV-seropositive.

This clone has more than one count but fewer than ten. The rearrangement joins TRBV28 to TRBJ1-5, with D possibly being TRBD1 (5 bases). The CDR3 totals 16 residues. Per the germline V gene, CDR1 is MDHEN and CDR2 is SYDVKM. The V and J ends lost 4 bases and 0 bases respectively, with 13 bases between them. As DNA, the CDR3 is TGTGCCAGCAGTTCAGGGTTGGTTTATAGCAATCAGCCCCAGCATTTT. Its protein is CASSSGLVYSNQPQHF.

The chain couples TRBV28 to TRBJ1-5; D may be TRBD1 (5 bases). Germline loops: CDR1 MDHEN, CDR2 SYDVKM. CDR3 size: 15 residues. Trimming shortened V by 3 bases and J by 4 bases, and 13 bases separated the two germline ends. CDR3 region: CASSFGGAFNQPQHF. The CDR3 DNA reads TGTGCCAGCAGTTTCGGAGGGGCGTTTAATCAGCCCCAGCATTTT.

J is TRBJ2-1 and V is TRBV7-8; 8 bases match TRBD2. V dropped 3 bases and J dropped 6; count of bases not matched to a gene: 4. The CDR3 is 14 amino acids. CDR1 is SGHVS and CDR2 is FQNEAQ in the germline V gene. CDR3 protein: CASSFGLAANEQFF. The CDR3 region has the DNA TGTGCCAGCAGCTTCGGACTAGCAGCCAATGAGCAGTTCTTC. The complete variable domain, with remaining parts taken from reference TRBV7-8 and TRBJ2-1, reads GAGVSQSPRYKVAKRGQDVALRCDPISGHVSLFWYQQALGQGPEFLTYFQNEAQLDKSGLPSDRFFAERPEGSVSTLKIQRTQQEDSAVYLCASSFGLAANEQFFGPGTRLTVL.

Comments on this clone: The same CDR3 arises from other DNA sequences in this sample as well. This chain uses TRBV6-1 with TRBJ1-2; 8 positions agree with TRBD1. CDR3 size: 13 residues. J lost 3 bases, V lost 3 bases, and 0 bases had no gene match. Germline V lookup: CDR1 MNHNS, CDR2 SASEGT. CDR3 region: CASSETGDYGYTF. Written as DNA, the CDR3 is TGTGCCAGCAGTGAGACAGGGGACTATGGCTACACCTTC.

Of note for this clone: At one boundary the junction diverges from the germline segment, which might be a read error. This chain connects TRBV11-2 to TRBJ2-7, with 8 bases identical to TRBD1. Germline V gene sequence: CDR1 SGHAT, CDR2 FQNNGV. The CDR3 consists of 15 residues. CDR3 DNA sequence: TGTGCCACCAGCCCGCCTGGGACAGGCTATTACGAGCAGTACTTC. Its translation is CATSPPGTGYYEQYF.

This chain joins TRBV28 and TRBJ2-2; maybe TRBD2 (5 bases). Trimming took 4 bases from V and 5 from J, leaving 8 bases between them. The CDR3 runs to 13 residues. CDR1 is MDHEN, CDR2 SYDVKM, per germline. CDR3 in amino acids: CASSSGWTGELFF. The CDR3 DNA is TGTGCCAGCAGTTCGGGGTGGACCGGGGAGCTGTTTTTT.